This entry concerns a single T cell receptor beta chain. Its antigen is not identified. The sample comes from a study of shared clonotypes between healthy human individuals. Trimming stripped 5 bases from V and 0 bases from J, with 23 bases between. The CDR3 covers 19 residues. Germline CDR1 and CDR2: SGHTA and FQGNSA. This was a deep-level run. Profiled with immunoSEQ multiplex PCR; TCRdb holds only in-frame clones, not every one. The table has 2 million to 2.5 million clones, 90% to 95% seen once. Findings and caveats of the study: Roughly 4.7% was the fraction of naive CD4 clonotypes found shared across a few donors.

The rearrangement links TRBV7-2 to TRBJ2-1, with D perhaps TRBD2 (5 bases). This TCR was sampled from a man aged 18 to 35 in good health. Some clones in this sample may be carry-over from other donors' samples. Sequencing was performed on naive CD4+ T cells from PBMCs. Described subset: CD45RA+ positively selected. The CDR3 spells CASSPSLGGAESSYNEQFF. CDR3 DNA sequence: TGTGCCAGCAGCCCCTCTCTAGGCGGAGCGGAAAGCTCCTACAATGAGCAGTTCTTC.